The present TCR beta chain was sequenced within a study of CD8 T cells in Susac syndrome. V gave up 0 bases and J gave up 3 bases, with 9 bases separating them. The CDR3 is 14 residues long. Germline values: CDR1 MNHNS, CDR2 SASEGT. The RNA, about 0.45 to 1 ug, was put through reverse transcription using random hexamers. immunoSEQ multiplex PCR amplified TCR beta CDR3 across 54 Vbeta, 13 Jbeta. TCRdb independently ran MiXCR on the immunoSEQ multiplex PCR reads; one entry per CDR3 protein. This sample has over 350,000 distinct CDR3 sequences, with approximately 89% found just once. CD8+ and CD4+ T cells from blood underwent TCR beta sequencing, which was carried out in a high-throughput format. Treatment-naive patients with stable or active relapsing-remitting disease served as multiple sclerosis controls.

Specimen: CD8+ T cells from PBMCs. This clonotype was sampled from a human donor with multiple sclerosis. The genes are TRBV6-1 and TRBJ2-7; TRBD1 is a possible D gene (6 bases). CDR3 sequence reads: CASSEADSRYEQYF. In DNA form, the CDR3 reads TGTGCCAGCAGTGAAGCGGACAGTCGCTACGAGCAGTACTTC.